The clone carrying this T cell receptor beta chain was seen once. As yet, its antigen is unknown. The data derive from a study of T cell responses to AZD1222 COVID-19 vaccine. Study-level findings and limits: A rise in Spike-specific TCR breadth and depth followed two AZD1222 doses. Donors were chiefly white British, with a greater number of females, and clonal diversity was perhaps underestimated.

The V end lost 8 bases, the J end lost 4 bases, and 8 bases lay between the germline ends. Germline CDR1 MNHEY, CDR2 SVGAGI. This CDR3 is 11 amino acids long. TCRdb's copy holds only in-frame clones and misses some; the assay was immunoSEQ multiplex PCR. Of around 160,000 clones listed, under 95% are singletons. The rearrangement uses TRBV6-5 and TRBJ1-2, with a possible D match to TRBD1 (6 bases). Sequences were derived from peripheral blood, sampled on day 0 of AZD1222 vaccination. The TCR was taken from an adult in good health. CDR3 protein: CASGGAYGYTF. CDR3 DNA: TGTGCCAGCGGGGGGGCCTATGGCTACACCTTC.